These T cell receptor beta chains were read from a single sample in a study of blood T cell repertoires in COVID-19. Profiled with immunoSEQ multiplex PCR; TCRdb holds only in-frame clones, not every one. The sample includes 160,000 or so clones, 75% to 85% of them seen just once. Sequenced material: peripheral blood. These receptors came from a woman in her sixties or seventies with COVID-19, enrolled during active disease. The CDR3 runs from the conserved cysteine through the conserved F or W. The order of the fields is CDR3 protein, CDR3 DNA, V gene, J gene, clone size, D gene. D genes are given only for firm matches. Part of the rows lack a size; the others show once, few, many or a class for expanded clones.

CDR3 protein: CSGGLFSGELFF
CDR3 DNA: TGCAGCGGGGGACTTTTTTCAGGGGAGCTGTTTTTT
V gene: TRBV29-1
J gene: TRBJ2-2
clone size: few
D gene: NA

CDR3 protein: CATSRDRQGVNEKLFF
CDR3 DNA: TGTGCCACCAGCAGAGATCGACAGGGGGTAAATGAAAAACTGTTTTTT
V gene: TRBV15
J gene: TRBJ1-4
clone size: NA
D gene: TRBD1

CDR3 protein: CASSRGIRLRVGTGALDTEAFF
CDR3 DNA: TGTGCCAGCAGCCGGGGGATCCGTCTAAGAGTCGGGACAGGGGCTTTAGACACTGAAGCTTTCTTT
V gene: TRBV4-2
J gene: TRBJ1-1
clone size: NA
D gene: TRBD1

CDR3 protein: CASSFSGGLYNEQFF
CDR3 DNA: TGTGCCAGCAGCTTTAGCGGGGGGCTCTACAATGAGCAGTTCTTC
V gene: TRBV11-3
J gene: TRBJ2-1
clone size: NA
D gene: TRBD2

CDR3 protein: CASNLGLAGGINEQFF
CDR3 DNA: TGCGCCAGCAACCTAGGACTAGCTGGGGGCATTAATGAGCAGTTCTTC
V gene: TRBV5-1
J gene: TRBJ2-1
clone size: once
D gene: TRBD2

CDR3 protein: CASSELTDTQYF
CDR3 DNA: TGTGCCAGCAGTGAACTCACAGATACGCAGTATTTT
V gene: TRBV2
J gene: TRBJ2-3
clone size: NA
D gene: NA

CDR3 protein: CASNYSPISYNEQFF
CDR3 DNA: TGTGCCAGCAATTACTCCCCGATCTCCTACAATGAGCAGTTCTTC
V gene: TRBV28
J gene: TRBJ2-1
clone size: NA
D gene: NA

CDR3 protein: CASSSSGGSDEKLFF
CDR3 DNA: TGCGCCAGCAGCTCATCGGGGGGGAGTGATGAAAAACTGTTTTTT
V gene: TRBV5-1
J gene: TRBJ1-4
clone size: NA
D gene: NA

CDR3 protein: CASSLHQGRGTEAFF
CDR3 DNA: TGTGCCAGCAGTTTGCATCAGGGGAGAGGGACTGAAGCTTTCTTT
V gene: TRBV28
J gene: TRBJ1-1
clone size: NA
D gene: NA

CDR3 protein: CASSPGQGSNQPQHF
CDR3 DNA: TGTGCCAGCAGCCCAGGACAGGGGAGCAATCAGCCCCAGCATTTT
V gene: TRBV5-6
J gene: TRBJ1-5
clone size: NA
D gene: TRBD1

CDR3 protein: CSVDRAGLYNEQFF
CDR3 DNA: TGCAGCGTTGATAGGGCAGGGCTTTACAATGAGCAGTTCTTC
V gene: TRBV29-1
J gene: TRBJ2-1
clone size: NA
D gene: NA

CDR3 protein: CSASQDSLSKYF
CDR3 DNA: TGCAGCGCCTCGCAGGACAGCCTTTCTAAGTATTTT
V gene: TRBV29-1
J gene: TRBJ2-3
clone size: NA
D gene: NA

CDR3 protein: CASTWRQPNTGELFF
CDR3 DNA: TGCGCCAGCACCTGGAGGCAACCGAACACCGGGGAGCTGTTTTTT
V gene: TRBV5-1
J gene: TRBJ2-2
clone size: NA
D gene: NA

CDR3 protein: CASNPQGNTGELFF
CDR3 DNA: TGCGCCAGCAACCCGCAGGGCAACACCGGGGAGCTGTTTTTT
V gene: TRBV5-1
J gene: TRBJ2-2
clone size: NA
D gene: NA

CDR3 protein: CATSDLPRAGGTQYF
CDR3 DNA: TGTGCCACCAGTGATTTACCGAGGGCCGGGGGTACGCAGTATTTT
V gene: TRBV24-1
J gene: TRBJ2-3
clone size: NA
D gene: NA

CDR3 protein: CASSFQGGEKLFF
CDR3 DNA: TGCGCCAGCAGCTTCCAGGGGGGCGAAAAACTGTTTTTT
V gene: TRBV5-1
J gene: TRBJ1-4
clone size: NA
D gene: TRBD1

CDR3 protein: CATLLGQGMRGKLFF
CDR3 DNA: TGTGCCACCCTTTTAGGGCAGGGGATGAGGGGAAAACTGTTTTTT
V gene: TRBV28
J gene: TRBJ1-4
clone size: NA
D gene: NA

CDR3 protein: CASSVGNSGLAVEETQYF
CDR3 DNA: TGTGCCAGCAGCGTAGGGAATTCGGGACTAGCGGTAGAAGAGACCCAGTACTTC
V gene: TRBV9
J gene: TRBJ2-5
clone size: NA
D gene: TRBD2

CDR3 protein: CASSPPGGGAYNEQFF
CDR3 DNA: TGTGCCAGCTCACCACCGGGCGGGGGGGCCTACAATGAGCAGTTCTTC
V gene: TRBV18
J gene: TRBJ2-1
clone size: once
D gene: TRBD2

CDR3 protein: CASSHNSRTGRPSPLHF
CDR3 DNA: TGTGCCAGCAGCCACAACTCCCGGACAGGGAGGCCTTCACCCCTCCACTTT
V gene: TRBV3-1/TRBV3-2
J gene: TRBJ1-6
clone size: NA
D gene: TRBD1

CDR3 protein: CATSRGLIQETQYF
CDR3 DNA: TGTGCCACCAGCAGAGGACTGATCCAAGAGACCCAGTACTTC
V gene: TRBV15
J gene: TRBJ2-5
clone size: NA
D gene: NA

CDR3 protein: CASSPRRDNEQFF
CDR3 DNA: TGTGCCAGCAGCCCCCGCCGGGACAATGAGCAGTTCTTC
V gene: TRBV3-1/TRBV3-2
J gene: TRBJ2-1
clone size: NA
D gene: NA

CDR3 protein: CASSLLEGLSSPLHF
CDR3 DNA: TGTGCCAGCAGCTTATTGGAGGGTTTAAGCTCACCCCTCCACTTT
V gene: TRBV7-2
J gene: TRBJ1-6
clone size: NA
D gene: NA

CDR3 protein: CASSWRRGGNEQFF
CDR3 DNA: TGTGCCAGCAGCTGGCGCCGCGGAGGGAATGAGCAGTTCTTC
V gene: TRBV7-9
J gene: TRBJ2-1
clone size: few
D gene: NA

CDR3 protein: CASSFRGRDLNSPLHF
CDR3 DNA: TGTGCCAGCAGCTTTCGGGGGAGAGATCTCAATTCACCCCTCCACTTT
V gene: TRBV7-9
J gene: TRBJ1-6
clone size: NA
D gene: NA

CDR3 protein: CASRRTEANQPQHF
CDR3 DNA: TGTGCCAGCAGACGGACAGAGGCCAATCAGCCCCAGCATTTT
V gene: TRBV27
J gene: TRBJ1-5
clone size: NA
D gene: NA

CDR3 protein: CASSLAGAPFNEQFF
CDR3 DNA: TGTGCCAGCAGCCTAGCGGGGGCCCCCTTCAATGAGCAGTTCTTC
V gene: TRBV28
J gene: TRBJ2-1
clone size: NA
D gene: TRBD2

CDR3 protein: CASSPGGLAGVGEQYF
CDR3 DNA: TGTGCCAGCAGCCCCGGTGGACTAGCGGGAGTGGGTGAGCAGTACTTC
V gene: TRBV5-5
J gene: TRBJ2-7
clone size: once
D gene: TRBD2

CDR3 protein: CASSIWEDRGQETQYF
CDR3 DNA: TGTGCCAGTAGTATTTGGGAGGACAGGGGACAAGAGACCCAGTACTTC
V gene: TRBV19
J gene: TRBJ2-5
clone size: NA
D gene: TRBD1

CDR3 protein: CASSQQNRGLNSPLHF
CDR3 DNA: TGTGCCAGCAGCCAACAAAACAGGGGCCTTAATTCACCCCTCCACTTT
V gene: TRBV4-2
J gene: TRBJ1-6
clone size: few
D gene: TRBD1

CDR3 protein: CASSVGPGQKGLGNTEAFF
CDR3 DNA: TGTGCCAGCAGCGTAGGTCCCGGACAGAAGGGCTTGGGGAACACTGAAGCTTTCTTT
V gene: TRBV9
J gene: TRBJ1-1
clone size: once
D gene: NA

CDR3 protein: CASSQDPGGFIHEQYF
CDR3 DNA: TGCGCCAGCAGCCAAGACCCGGGGGGGTTTATCCACGAGCAGTACTTC
V gene: TRBV4-1
J gene: TRBJ2-7
clone size: NA
D gene: TRBD2

CDR3 protein: CASNPSGQFEAFF
CDR3 DNA: TGTGCCAGCAATCCCTCAGGACAGTTCGAAGCTTTCTTT
V gene: TRBV6-5
J gene: TRBJ1-1
clone size: NA
D gene: NA

CDR3 protein: CASSQGASGFKDTQYF
CDR3 DNA: TGTGCCAGCAGCCAAGGGGCTAGCGGGTTCAAGGATACGCAGTATTTT
V gene: TRBV14
J gene: TRBJ2-3
clone size: NA
D gene: TRBD2

CDR3 protein: CASSPFWTSGIPRTGELFF
CDR3 DNA: TGTGCCAGCAGCCCTTTCTGGACTAGCGGGATACCTCGGACCGGGGAGCTGTTTTTT
V gene: TRBV28
J gene: TRBJ2-2
clone size: NA
D gene: TRBD2

CDR3 protein: CASNRDRGNQPQHF
CDR3 DNA: TGTGCGAGCAACCGGGACAGGGGGAATCAGCCCCAGCATTTT
V gene: TRBV10-3
J gene: TRBJ1-5
clone size: NA
D gene: TRBD1

CDR3 protein: CASSETRGFTDTQYF
CDR3 DNA: TGTGCCAGCAGTGAAACCAGGGGGTTCACAGATACGCAGTATTTT
V gene: TRBV2
J gene: TRBJ2-3
clone size: NA
D gene: TRBD1

CDR3 protein: CASSVGGTAGGMAGELFF
CDR3 DNA: TGTGCCAGCAGCGTAGGCGGGACGGCCGGAGGAATGGCCGGGGAGCTGTTTTTT
V gene: TRBV9
J gene: TRBJ2-2
clone size: NA
D gene: NA